The clone carrying this T cell receptor beta chain was seen repeatedly, ten times or more. This sample is part of a study of T cells in Graves' hyperthyroidism and ophthalmopathy. Each 10 ml fresh peripheral blood draw supplied the PBMCs. The CDR3 is 14 amino acids. With V trimmed by 3 bases and J by 0 bases, 1 base remained unmatched. The CDR3 regions of TCR beta were amplified from RNA transcripts. A first-round RT-PCR of the TCR CDR3 used the HTBI primer set. Each CDR3 protein is one row after TCRdb ran MiXCR on the multiplex PCR reads. The profile shows fewer than 400,000 distinct CDR3 sequences, over 13% of them singletons.

The chain is built from TRBV12-3 or TRBV12-4 and TRBJ2-7, with 8 bases lining up with TRBD2. Source material: blood. The TCR sequence derives from a middle-aged man with Graves' ophthalmopathy. CDR3 sequence: CASSLGTSSYEQYF. CDR3 coding DNA: TGTGCCAGCAGTTTGGGGACTAGCTCCTACGAGCAGTACTTC.